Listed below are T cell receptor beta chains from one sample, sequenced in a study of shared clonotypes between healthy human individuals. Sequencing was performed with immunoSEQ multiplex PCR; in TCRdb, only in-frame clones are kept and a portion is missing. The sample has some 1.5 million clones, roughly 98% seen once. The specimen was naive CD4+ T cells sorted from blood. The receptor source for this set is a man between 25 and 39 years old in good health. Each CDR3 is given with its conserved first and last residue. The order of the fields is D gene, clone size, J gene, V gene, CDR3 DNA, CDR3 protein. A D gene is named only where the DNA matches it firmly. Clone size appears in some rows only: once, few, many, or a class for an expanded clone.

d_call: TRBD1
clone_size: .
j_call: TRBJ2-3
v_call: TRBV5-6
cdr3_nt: TGTGCCAGCAGTGCACAGGGGGCTTATACGCAGTATTTT
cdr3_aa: CASSAQGAYTQYF

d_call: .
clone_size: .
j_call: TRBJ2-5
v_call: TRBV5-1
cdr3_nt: TGCGCCAGCAACCTACCGGAAGAGACCCAGTACTTC
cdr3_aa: CASNLPEETQYF

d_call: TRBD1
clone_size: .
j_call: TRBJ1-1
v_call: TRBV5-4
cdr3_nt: TGTGCCAGCAGCCCTTCCAGGGGGCGAGTGAACACTGAAGCTTTCTTT
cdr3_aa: CASSPSRGRVNTEAFF

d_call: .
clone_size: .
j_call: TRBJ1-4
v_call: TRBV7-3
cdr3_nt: TGTGCCAGCAGCTTACGGCCCGATGAAAAACTGTTTTTT
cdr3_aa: CASSLRPDEKLFF

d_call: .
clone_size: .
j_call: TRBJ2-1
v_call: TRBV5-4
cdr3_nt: TGTGCCAGCAGCTTGGGGGGAGTGGGGCATGAGCAGTTCTTC
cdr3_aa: CASSLGGVGHEQFF

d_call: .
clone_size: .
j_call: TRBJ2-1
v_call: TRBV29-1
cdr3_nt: TGCAGCGTTGAAAGAGTGGAGGGGACCTACAATGAGCAGTTCTTC
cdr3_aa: CSVERVEGTYNEQFF

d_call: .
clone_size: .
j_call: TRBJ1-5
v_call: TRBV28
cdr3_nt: TGTGCCAGCAGTTTTCTGCAGGGACGTATCCATTTT
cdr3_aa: CASSFLQGRIHF

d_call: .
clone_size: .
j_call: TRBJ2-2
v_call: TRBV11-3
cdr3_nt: TGTGCCAGCAGCTTAAGAACCGGGGAGCTGTTTTTT
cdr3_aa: CASSLRTGELFF

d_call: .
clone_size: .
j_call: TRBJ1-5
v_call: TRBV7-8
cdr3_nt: TGTGCCAGCAGCGTAAAATCCGAGCGAAATCAGCCCCAGCATTTT
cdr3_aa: CASSVKSERNQPQHF

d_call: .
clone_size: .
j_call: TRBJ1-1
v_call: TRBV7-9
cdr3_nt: TGTGCCAGCACCTCTCGGCAGGGTTGGACTGAAGCTTTCTTT
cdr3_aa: CASTSRQGWTEAFF

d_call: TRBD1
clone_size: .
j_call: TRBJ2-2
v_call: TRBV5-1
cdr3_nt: TGCGCCAGCAGCCCAACGGGACAGATTTTCACCGGGGAGCTGTTTTTT
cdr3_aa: CASSPTGQIFTGELFF

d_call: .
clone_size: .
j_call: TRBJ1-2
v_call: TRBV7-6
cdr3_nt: TGTGCCAGCAGCCCCCCCCGGATGGCTAACTATGGCTACACCTTC
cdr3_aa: CASSPPRMANYGYTF

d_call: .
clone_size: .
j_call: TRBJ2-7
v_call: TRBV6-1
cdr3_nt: TGTGCCAGCAGTGAACGGGAAGGACTCAGGGGTTCCTACGAGCAGTACTTC
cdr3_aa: CASSEREGLRGSYEQYF

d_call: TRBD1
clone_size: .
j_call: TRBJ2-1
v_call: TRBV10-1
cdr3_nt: TGCGCCAGCAGTGAGTCCGGGACAGGGGGCAATGAGCAGTTCTTC
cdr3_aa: CASSESGTGGNEQFF

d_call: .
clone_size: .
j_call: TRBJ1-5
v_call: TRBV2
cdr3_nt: TGTGCCAGCAGTATAGGGGCAGGGGCGATCAATCAGCCCCAGCATTTT
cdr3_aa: CASSIGAGAINQPQHF

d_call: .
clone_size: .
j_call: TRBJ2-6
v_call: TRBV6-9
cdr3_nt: TGTGCCAGCACGAACGACACTACGAGCTCTGGGGCCAACGTCCTGACTTTC
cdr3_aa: CASTNDTTSSGANVLTF

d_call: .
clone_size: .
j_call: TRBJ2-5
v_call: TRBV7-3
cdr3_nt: TGTGCCAGCAGCCTCCTTTTGGGGGCTCCGGAGACCCAGTACTTC
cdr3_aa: CASSLLLGAPETQYF

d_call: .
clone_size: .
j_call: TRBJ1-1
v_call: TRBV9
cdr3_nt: TGTGCCAGCAGCGTAGGTGGACGGTTGAACACTGAAGCTTTCTTT
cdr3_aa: CASSVGGRLNTEAFF

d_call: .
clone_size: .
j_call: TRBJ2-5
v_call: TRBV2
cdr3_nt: TGTGCCAGCAGGGGCGACCAAGAGACCCAGTACTTC
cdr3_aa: CASRGDQETQYF

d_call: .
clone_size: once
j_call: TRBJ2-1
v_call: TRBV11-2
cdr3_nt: TGTGCCAGCAGCTTAGAGGCAGCCAGCTCCTACAATGAGCAGTTCTTC
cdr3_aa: CASSLEAASSYNEQFF

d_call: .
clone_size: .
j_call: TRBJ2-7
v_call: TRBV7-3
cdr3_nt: TGTGCCAGCAGCCCCCAGGCGGGATCCGGGTCCGAGCAGTACTTC
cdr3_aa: CASSPQAGSGSEQYF

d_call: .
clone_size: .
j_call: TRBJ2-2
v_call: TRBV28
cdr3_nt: TGTGCCACAACCGGTTTTCCGGCCGGGGAGCTGTTTTTT
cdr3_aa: CATTGFPAGELFF

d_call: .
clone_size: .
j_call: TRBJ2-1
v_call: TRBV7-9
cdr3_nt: TGTGCCAGCAGCATACAGGGCACTGAGCAGTTCTTC
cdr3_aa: CASSIQGTEQFF

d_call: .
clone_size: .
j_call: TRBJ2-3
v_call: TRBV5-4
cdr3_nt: TGTGCCAGCAGCTTGGGGGCCACAGATACGCAGTATTTT
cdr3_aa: CASSLGATDTQYF

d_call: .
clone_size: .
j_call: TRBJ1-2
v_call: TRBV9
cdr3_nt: TGTGCCAGCAACTTACAGGGCGTGGGTGGCTACACCTTC
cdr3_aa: CASNLQGVGGYTF

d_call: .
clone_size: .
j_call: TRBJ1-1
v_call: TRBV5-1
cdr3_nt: TGCGCCAGCAGCGCGGGACAGAACACTGAAGCTTTCTTT
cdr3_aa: CASSAGQNTEAFF

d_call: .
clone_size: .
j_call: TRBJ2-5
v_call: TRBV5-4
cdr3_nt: TGTGCCAGCAGCTTGGGGGGCGAAGAGACCCAGTACTTC
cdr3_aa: CASSLGGEETQYF

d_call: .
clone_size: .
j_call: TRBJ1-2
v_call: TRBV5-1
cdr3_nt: TGCGCCAGCAGCTTGGAGGCAGGGAGGTATGGCTACACCTTC
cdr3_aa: CASSLEAGRYGYTF

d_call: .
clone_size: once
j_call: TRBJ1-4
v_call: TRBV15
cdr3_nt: TGTGCCACCAGCAGACAGGGTGACACTAATGAAAAACTGTTTTTT
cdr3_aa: CATSRQGDTNEKLFF

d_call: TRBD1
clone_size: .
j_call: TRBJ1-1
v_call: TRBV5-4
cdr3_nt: TGTGCCAGCAGCTTAGGGACAGGGGTGAACACTGAAGCTTTCTTT
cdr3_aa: CASSLGTGVNTEAFF

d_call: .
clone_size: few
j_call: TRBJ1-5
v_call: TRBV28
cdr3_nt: TGTGCCAGCAGTTGGGGCAATCAGCCCCAGCATTTT
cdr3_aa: CASSWGNQPQHF

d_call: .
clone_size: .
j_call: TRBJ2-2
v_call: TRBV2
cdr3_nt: TGTGCCAGCCAAGGAGGGGTCGCGAACACCGGGGAGCTGTTTTTT
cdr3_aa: CASQGGVANTGELFF

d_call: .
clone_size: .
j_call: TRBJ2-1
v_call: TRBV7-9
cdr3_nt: TGTGCCAGCAGCTTGGGCCTAGATTACAATGAGCAGTTCTTC
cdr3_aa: CASSLGLDYNEQFF

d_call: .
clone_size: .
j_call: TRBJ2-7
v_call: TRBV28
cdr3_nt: TGTGCCAGCAGTCTACAGGGAACCGAGCAGTACTTC
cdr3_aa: CASSLQGTEQYF

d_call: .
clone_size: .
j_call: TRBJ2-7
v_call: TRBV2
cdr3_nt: TGTGCCAGCAGTGAAGAACGAAGCCCCTACGAGCAGTACTTC
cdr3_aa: CASSEERSPYEQYF

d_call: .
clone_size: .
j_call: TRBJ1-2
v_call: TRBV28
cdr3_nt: TGTGCCAGCGCATTTAAGGGGTTTGGCTACACCTTC
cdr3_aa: CASAFKGFGYTF

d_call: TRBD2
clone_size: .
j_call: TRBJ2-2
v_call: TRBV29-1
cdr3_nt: TGCAGCGTGGCTACGGGACTAGCGGGACCCGGGGAGCTGTTTTTT
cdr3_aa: CSVATGLAGPGELFF

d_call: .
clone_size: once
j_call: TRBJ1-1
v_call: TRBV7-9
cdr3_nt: TGTGCCAGCAGCCGTCCGACCAACACTGAAGCTTTCTTT
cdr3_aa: CASSRPTNTEAFF

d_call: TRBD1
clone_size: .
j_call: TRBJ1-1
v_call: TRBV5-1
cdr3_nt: TGCGCCAGCAGCCGAGACCGGGACAGGGGGGTGAGAACTGAAGCTTTCTTT
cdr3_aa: CASSRDRDRGVRTEAFF